This TCR beta chain stems from a study of early T cells in non-severe SARS-CoV-2 infection (dated by TCRdb to the early 2020s). For the study in its entirety: Bulk RNA from unsorted whole blood was used for TCR sequencing, so alpha and beta chains could not be paired.

A distance of 24 bases separates the germline ends of V and J, which lose 9 bases and 0 bases respectively. Spanning cysteine to phenylalanine, the CDR3 consists of 18 amino acids. Of the read, only the CDR3 DNA is kept; its 54 bases are in frame from base 1. Looking up the germline V gene (reference sequence) yields CDR1 MNHEY and CDR2 SMNVEV. What the work shows at the level of the full study, not this receptor alone: VDJdb matching was skewed toward anti-spike CD8 responses and likely underestimated virus-specific expansions by missing private and CD4 specificities.

The study was a case-control design nested within a healthcare worker cohort in London, UK, with weekly nasopharyngeal swab PCR tests and blood sampling. Healthcare workers were enrolled in the week of the UK lockdown, from 23 to 31 March 2020, and were followed every week for up to roughly 15 weeks. To note about this clonotype: Its target antigen remains unknown. Base qualities are not recorded, but no much larger clone differs from it by a single base.

Library preparation employed 5' RACE. Sequencing used a NextSeq 500. In the TCR library protocol, unique molecular identifiers were attached to individual cDNA molecules to correct for PCR bias and sequencing error. Sequencing covered both TCR alpha and beta chains, and within each sample the abundances of alpha and beta sequences were tightly co-correlated. Under the source paper's analysis protocol: Decombinator V4 was used to perform V gene, J gene and CDR3 annotation of TCR sequences. Expanded TCRs were defined as changing significantly between any two time points under a Poisson model with p below 0.0001. TCR abundances were normalised to the total number of TCRs sequenced per sample and expressed as counts per million. TRAV1-2 paired with TRAJ12, TRAJ20 or TRAJ33 defined MAIT TCRs, while TRAV10 paired with TRAJ18 defined iNKT TCRs. A search of VDJdb, accessed on 1 November 2021, was run for TCRs annotated to CMV, EBV and SARS-CoV-2, with TCRs annotated for multiple antigens excluded. TCRdb handled the public reads itself, with Q25 trimming in fastp and clone calling in MiXCR, and kept productive beta chains. All rows with the same CDR3 protein become a single entry with the most common DNA and genes. It is TCRdb's table, rather than the study itself, that gives the V and J calls and clone size. The sample profile shows around 78,000 distinct CDR3 sequences; about an eighth of them were found once. Around 3% of the sample belongs to the ten largest clones.

The chain employs TRBV27 and TRBJ2-1, and possibly TRBD2, on 6 matching bases. The sample taken for sequencing was whole blood. The receptor's source is an adult who was a healthcare worker with PCR-confirmed SARS-CoV-2 infection or an uninfected control (not recorded which). The CDR3 protein: CASAGGADWSGSYNEQFF. The DNA sequence reads TGTGCCAGTGCGGGCGGGGCGGATTGGTCAGGCTCCTACAATGAGCAGTTCTTC.